The 9 T cell receptor beta chains listed next were all sequenced from one sample in a study of Tregs in tolerant kidney transplant recipients. Only in-frame clones appear in the TCRdb table, and some are missing; sequencing was by immunoSEQ multiplex PCR. Of 110,000 or so clones listed, roughly 92% are singletons. Sequencing was performed on CD4+ T cells from blood. The receptors were sampled from a human donor in good health.

The rearrangement joins TRBV19 to TRBJ2-3, with TRBD2 matching 11 bases. Losses at the gene ends were 5 bases for V and 4 bases for J; bases not matched to a gene: 5. The CDR3 sequence is 15 residues long. From germline, CDR1 is LNHDA and CDR2 SQIVND (reference sequence). CDR3 protein: CASSPRLAGSDTQYF. As DNA, the CDR3 is TGTGCCAGTAGTCCCAGACTAGCGGGGTCAGATACGCAGTATTTT.

CDR3 residues: CASDLAGVGELFF. DNA for the CDR3: TGTGCCTCTGACCTAGCGGGAGTCGGGGAGCTGTTTTTT. J is TRBJ2-2 and V is TRBV30; the match to TRBD2 covers 10 bases. CDR3 size: 13 residues. Germline CDR1 and CDR2: GTSNPN and SVGIG (reference sequence). V dropped 7 bases and J dropped 7; count of bases not matched to a gene: 6.

The J gene is TRBJ1-5, the V gene TRBV4-1, with D possibly matching TRBD1 (5 bases). This CDR3 contains 14 residues. The germline gives CDR1 MGHRA, CDR2 YSYEKL. V lost 5 bases and J 4 bases, leaving 12 bases between the germline ends. The chain's CDR3 is CASSYPGRNQPQHF. In DNA form, the CDR3 reads TGCGCCAGCAGCTATCCAGGGAGAAATCAGCCCCAGCATTTT.

The V and J genes are TRBV12-5 and TRBJ1-1, with a tentative D call TRBD1 (5 bases). The CDR3 is 16 amino acids. Germline V lookup: CDR1 LGHNT, CDR2 FRNRAP. Trimming removed 4 bases from V and 6 bases from J, with 21 bases in between. The CDR3 nucleotides are TGTGCTAGTGGTTCGAATCCGGGACGGAGGGTTCCTGAAGCTTTCTTT. Translating gives CASGSNPGRRVPEAFF.

The rearrangement joins TRBV5-1 to TRBJ2-3; 10 nucleotides line up with TRBD2. After removal of 4 bases from V and 2 bases from J, the junction contained 7 bases not matched to a gene. Per germline, CDR1 SGHRS and CDR2 YFSETQ. This CDR3 region has 16 residues. DNA of the CDR3: TGCGCCAGCAGCGTATCTAGCGGGGGATTCACAGATACGCAGTATTTT. Residues: CASSVSSGGFTDTQYF. Complete variable domain (other parts from reference TRBV5-1 and TRBJ2-3): KAGVTQTPRYLIKTRGQQVTLSCSPISGHRSVSWYQQTPGQGLQFLFEYFSETQRNKGNFPGRFSGRQFSNSRSEMNVSTLELGDSALYLCASSVSSGGFTDTQYFGPGTRLTVL.

V and J are TRBV5-6 and TRBJ2-4, with D possibly being TRBD1 (6 bases). The CDR3 totals 13 residues. V dropped 5 bases and J dropped 5 bases, with 11 bases sitting between them. Germline CDR1 and CDR2: SGHDT and YYEEEE. The CDR3 loop is CASRRRTENIQYF. The CDR3 nucleotides read TGTGCCAGCAGACGTCGGACAGAAAACATTCAGTACTTC.

The rearrangement uses TRBV5-6 and TRBJ2-3; D perhaps matches TRBD2 (5 bases). The germline V and J ends were trimmed by 0 bases and 2 bases, with 13 bases remaining between them. CDR1 is SGHDT and CDR2 is YYEEEE in the germline V gene. The CDR3 covers 16 residues. The CDR3 is CASSLDLREYTDTQYF. The DNA for the CDR3 is TGTGCCAGCAGCTTGGATTTGAGGGAGTACACAGATACGCAGTATTTT.

The V call is TRBV18, the J call TRBJ2-7, with D possibly matching TRBD1 (5 bases). CDR1 and CDR2 from the germline V gene are KGHSH and LQKENI. The V end was cut by 5 bases, the J end by 0 bases, with 20 bases between. CDR3 size: 17 residues. CDR3 bases: TGTGCCAGCTCAAAGCCCCCTGGAAGGGGAACCTCCTACGAGCAGTACTTC. Encoded protein: CASSKPPGRGTSYEQYF.

Concerning this clone itself: The same CDR3 is also encoded by other DNA sequences in this sample. In nucleotides, the CDR3 is TGCGCCAGCAGCCTAGCCTTACGCGGGGGGCTGGGTAATTCACCCCTCCACTTT. It yields the protein CASSLALRGGLGNSPLHF. V is TRBV4-1 and J is TRBJ1-6; D may be TRBD1 (6 bases). V dropped 4 bases and J dropped 6 bases, with 22 bases sitting between them. The CDR3 consists of 18 residues. Germline CDR1 and CDR2: MGHRA and YSYEKL.